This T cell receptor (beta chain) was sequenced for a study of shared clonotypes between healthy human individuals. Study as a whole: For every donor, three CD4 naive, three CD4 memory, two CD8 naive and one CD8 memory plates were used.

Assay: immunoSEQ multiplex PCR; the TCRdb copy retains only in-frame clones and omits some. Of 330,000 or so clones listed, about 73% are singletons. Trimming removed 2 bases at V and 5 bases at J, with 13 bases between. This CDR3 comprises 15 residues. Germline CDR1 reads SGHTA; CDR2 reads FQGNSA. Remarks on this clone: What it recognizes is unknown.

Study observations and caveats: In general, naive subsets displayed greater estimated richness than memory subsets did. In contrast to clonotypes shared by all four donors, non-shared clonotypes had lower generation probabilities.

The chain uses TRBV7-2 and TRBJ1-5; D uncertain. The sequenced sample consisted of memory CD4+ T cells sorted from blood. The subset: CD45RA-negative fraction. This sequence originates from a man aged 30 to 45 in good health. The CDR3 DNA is TGTGCCAGCAGCTTAAGACGGGCGGGATATCAGCCCCAGCATTTT. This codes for CASSLRRAGYQPQHF.